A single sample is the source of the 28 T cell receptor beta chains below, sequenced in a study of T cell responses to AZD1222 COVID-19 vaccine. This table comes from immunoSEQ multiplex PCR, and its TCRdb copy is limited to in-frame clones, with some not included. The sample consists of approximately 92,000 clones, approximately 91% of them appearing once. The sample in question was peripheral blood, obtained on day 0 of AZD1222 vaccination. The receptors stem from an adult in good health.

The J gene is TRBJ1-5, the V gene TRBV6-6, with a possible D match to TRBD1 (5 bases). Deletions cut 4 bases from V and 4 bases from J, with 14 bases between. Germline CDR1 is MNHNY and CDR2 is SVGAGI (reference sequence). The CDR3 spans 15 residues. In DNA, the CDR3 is TGTGCCAGCAGTTTCCGGGACCCGGAGAATCAGCCCCAGCATTTT. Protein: CASSFRDPENQPQHF.

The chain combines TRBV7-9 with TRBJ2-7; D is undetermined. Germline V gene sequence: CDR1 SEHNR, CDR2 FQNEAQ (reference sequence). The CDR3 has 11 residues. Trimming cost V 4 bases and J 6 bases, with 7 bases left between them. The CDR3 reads CASSSGTEQYF. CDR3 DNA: TGTGCCAGCAGCTCGGGCACCGAGCAGTACTTC. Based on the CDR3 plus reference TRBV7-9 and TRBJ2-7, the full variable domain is DTGVSQNPRHKITKRGQNVTFRCDPISEHNRLYWYRQTLGQGPEFLTYFQNEAQLEKSRLLSDRFSAERPKGSFSTLEIQRTEQGDSAMYLCASSSGTEQYFGPGTRLTVT.

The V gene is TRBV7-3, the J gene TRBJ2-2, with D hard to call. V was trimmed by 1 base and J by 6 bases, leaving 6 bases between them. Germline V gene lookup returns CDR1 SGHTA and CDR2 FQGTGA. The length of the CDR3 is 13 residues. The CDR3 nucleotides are TGTGCCAGCAGCTTAATAGTACCCGGGGAGCTGTTTTTT. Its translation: CASSLIVPGELFF.

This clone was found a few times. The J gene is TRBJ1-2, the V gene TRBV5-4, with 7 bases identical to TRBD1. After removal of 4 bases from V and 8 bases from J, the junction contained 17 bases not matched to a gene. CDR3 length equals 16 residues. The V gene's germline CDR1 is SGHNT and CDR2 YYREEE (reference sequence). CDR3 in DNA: TGTGCCAGCAGCGCGAAGTCCCGACAGGGCGTAGGGGGCTACACCTTC. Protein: CASSAKSRQGVGGYTF.

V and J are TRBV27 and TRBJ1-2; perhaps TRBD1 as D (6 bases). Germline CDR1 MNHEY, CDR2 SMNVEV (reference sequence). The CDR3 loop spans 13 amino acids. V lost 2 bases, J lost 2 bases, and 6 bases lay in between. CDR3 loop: CASSLQGNYGYTF. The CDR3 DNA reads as TGTGCCAGCAGTTTACAGGGGAACTATGGCTACACCTTC.

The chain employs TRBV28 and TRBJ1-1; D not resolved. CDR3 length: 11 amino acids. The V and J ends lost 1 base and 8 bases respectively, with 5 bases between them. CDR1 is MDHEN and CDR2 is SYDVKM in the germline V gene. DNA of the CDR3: TGTGCCAGCAGTTTATCGGGGGAAGCTTTCTTT. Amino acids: CASSLSGEAFF.

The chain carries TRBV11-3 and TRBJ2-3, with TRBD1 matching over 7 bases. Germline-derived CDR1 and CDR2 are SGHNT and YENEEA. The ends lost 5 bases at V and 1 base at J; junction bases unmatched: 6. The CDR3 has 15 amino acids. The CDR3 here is CASSIGGPRTDTQYF. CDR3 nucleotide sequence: TGTGCCAGCAGCATAGGGGGCCCTCGCACAGATACGCAGTATTTT.

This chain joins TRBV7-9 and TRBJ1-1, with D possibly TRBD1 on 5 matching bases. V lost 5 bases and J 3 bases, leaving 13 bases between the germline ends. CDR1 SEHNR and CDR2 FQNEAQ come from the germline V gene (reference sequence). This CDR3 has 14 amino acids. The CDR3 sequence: CASSQGEGYTEAFF. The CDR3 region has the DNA TGTGCCAGCAGCCAAGGTGAGGGGTACACTGAAGCTTTCTTT. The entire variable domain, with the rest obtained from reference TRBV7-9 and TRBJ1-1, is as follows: DTGVSQNPRHKITKRGQNVTFRCDPISEHNRLYWYRQTLGQGPEFLTYFQNEAQLEKSRLLSDRFSAERPKGSFSTLEIQRTEQGDSAMYLCASSQGEGYTEAFFGQGTRLTVV.

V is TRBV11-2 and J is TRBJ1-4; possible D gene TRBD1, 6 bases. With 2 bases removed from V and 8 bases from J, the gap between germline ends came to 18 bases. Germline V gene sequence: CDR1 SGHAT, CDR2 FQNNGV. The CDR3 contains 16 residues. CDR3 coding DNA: TGTGCCAGCAGCTTACGGTGGGGCGGTACAGGGGAAAAACTGTTTTTT. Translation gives CASSLRWGGTGEKLFF. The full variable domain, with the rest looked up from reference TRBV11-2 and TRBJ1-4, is EAGVAQSPRYKIIEKRQSVAFWCNPISGHATLYWYQQILGQGPKLLIQFQNNGVVDDSQLPKDRFSAERLKGVDSTLKIQPAKLEDSAVYLCASSLRWGGTGEKLFFGSGTQLSVL.

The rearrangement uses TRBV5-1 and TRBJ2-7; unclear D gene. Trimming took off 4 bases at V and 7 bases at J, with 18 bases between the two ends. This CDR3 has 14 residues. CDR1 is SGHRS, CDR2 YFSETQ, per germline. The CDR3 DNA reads TGCGCCAGCAGCCCCGATAGGGCCTATAGGGAGCAGTACTTC. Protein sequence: CASSPDRAYREQYF. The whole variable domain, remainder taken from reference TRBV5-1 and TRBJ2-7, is KAGVTQTPRYLIKTRGQQVTLSCSPISGHRSVSWYQQTPGQGLQFLFEYFSETQRNKGNFPGRFSGRQFSNSRSEMNVSTLELGDSALYLCASSPDRAYREQYFGPGTRLTVT.

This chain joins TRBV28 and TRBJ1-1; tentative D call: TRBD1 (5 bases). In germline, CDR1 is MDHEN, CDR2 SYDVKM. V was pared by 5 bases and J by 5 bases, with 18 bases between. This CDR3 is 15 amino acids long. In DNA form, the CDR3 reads TGTGCCAGCAGTCCCCGGGGGGGAGGAAGAACTGAAGCTTTCTTT. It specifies CASSPRGGGRTEAFF.

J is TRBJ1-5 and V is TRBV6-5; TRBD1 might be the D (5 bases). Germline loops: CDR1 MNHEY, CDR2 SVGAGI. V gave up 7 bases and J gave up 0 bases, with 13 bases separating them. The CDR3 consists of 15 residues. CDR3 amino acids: CASNPGGGSNQPQHF. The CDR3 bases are TGTGCCAGCAACCCGGGGGGTGGTAGCAATCAGCCCCAGCATTTT.

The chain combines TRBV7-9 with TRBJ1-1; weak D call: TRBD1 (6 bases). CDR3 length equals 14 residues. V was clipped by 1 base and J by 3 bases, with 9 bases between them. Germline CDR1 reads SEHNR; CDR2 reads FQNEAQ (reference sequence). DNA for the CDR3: TGTGCCAGCAGCTTAGTAGCAGGGGACACTGAAGCTTTCTTT. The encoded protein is CASSLVAGDTEAFF.

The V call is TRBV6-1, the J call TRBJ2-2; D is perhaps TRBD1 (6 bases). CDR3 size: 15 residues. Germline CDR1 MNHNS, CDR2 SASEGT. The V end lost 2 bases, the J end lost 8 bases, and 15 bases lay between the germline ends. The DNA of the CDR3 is TGTGCCAGCAGTGAAAAGGGACAACCTCCTGGGGAGCTGTTTTTT. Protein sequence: CASSEKGQPPGELFF.

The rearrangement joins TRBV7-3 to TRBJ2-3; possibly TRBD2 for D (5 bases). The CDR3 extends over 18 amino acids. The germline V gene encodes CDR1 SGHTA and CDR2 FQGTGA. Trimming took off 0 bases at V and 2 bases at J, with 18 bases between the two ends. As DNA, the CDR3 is TGTGCCAGCAGCTTAACGGCTGGTTCCCGGGGATACACAGATACGCAGTATTTT. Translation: CASSLTAGSRGYTDTQYF.

CDR3 residues: CASSPKGHPYNEQFF. The CDR3 nucleotides are TGCGCCAGCAGCCCTAAAGGACACCCATACAATGAGCAGTTCTTC. The V gene is TRBV5-1, the J gene TRBJ2-1; D is perhaps TRBD1 (5 bases). CDR3 size: 15 residues. V lost 4 bases and J lost 4, with 15 bases in between. Per germline, CDR1 SGHRS and CDR2 YFSETQ. The full variable domain, rest sourced from reference TRBV5-1 and TRBJ2-1, is KAGVTQTPRYLIKTRGQQVTLSCSPISGHRSVSWYQQTPGQGLQFLFEYFSETQRNKGNFPGRFSGRQFSNSRSEMNVSTLELGDSALYLCASSPKGHPYNEQFFGPGTRLTVL.

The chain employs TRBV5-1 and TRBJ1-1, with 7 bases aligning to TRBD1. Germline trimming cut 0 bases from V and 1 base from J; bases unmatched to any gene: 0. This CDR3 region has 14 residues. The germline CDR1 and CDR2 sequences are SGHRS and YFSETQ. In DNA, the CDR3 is TGCGCCAGCAGCTTGGAGGGGGCGAACACTGAAGCTTTCTTT. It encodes CASSLEGANTEAFF.

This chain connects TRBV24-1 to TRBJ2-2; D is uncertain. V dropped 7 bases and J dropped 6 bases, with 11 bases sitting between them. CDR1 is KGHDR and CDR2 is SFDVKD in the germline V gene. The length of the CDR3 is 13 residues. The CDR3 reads CATSESGAGELFF. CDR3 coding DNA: TGTGCCACCAGCGAAAGTGGAGCCGGGGAGCTGTTTTTT.

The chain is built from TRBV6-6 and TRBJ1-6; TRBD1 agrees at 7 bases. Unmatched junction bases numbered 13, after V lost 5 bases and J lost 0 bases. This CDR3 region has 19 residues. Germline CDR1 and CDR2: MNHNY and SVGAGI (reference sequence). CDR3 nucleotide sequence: TGTGCCAGCAGTCGGATACAGGGGAGTTCTAGCTCCTATAATTCACCCCTCCACTTT. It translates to CASSRIQGSSSSYNSPLHF.

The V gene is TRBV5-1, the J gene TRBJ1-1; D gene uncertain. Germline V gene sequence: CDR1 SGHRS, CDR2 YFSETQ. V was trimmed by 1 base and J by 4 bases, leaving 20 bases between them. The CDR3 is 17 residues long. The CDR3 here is CASSLHAKQSLATEAFF. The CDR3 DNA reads TGCGCCAGCAGCTTGCACGCCAAACAGAGCCTTGCCACTGAAGCTTTCTTT.

CDR3 amino acids: CASTSTGSAYGYTF. DNA of the CDR3: TGTGCCAGCACCTCAACAGGGTCAGCCTATGGCTACACCTTC. The chain carries TRBV2 and TRBJ1-2; TRBD1 is a possible D gene (6 bases). V shed 7 bases and J shed 4 bases, with 16 bases lying between them. The CDR3 is 14 amino acids. CDR1 and CDR2 (germline): SNHLY, FYNNEI.

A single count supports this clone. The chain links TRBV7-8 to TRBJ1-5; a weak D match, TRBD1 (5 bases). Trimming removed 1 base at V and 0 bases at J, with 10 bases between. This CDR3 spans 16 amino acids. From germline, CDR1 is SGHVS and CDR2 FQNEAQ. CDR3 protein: CASSLDRGYSNQPQHF. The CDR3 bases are TGTGCCAGCAGCTTAGATAGGGGCTATAGCAATCAGCCCCAGCATTTT.

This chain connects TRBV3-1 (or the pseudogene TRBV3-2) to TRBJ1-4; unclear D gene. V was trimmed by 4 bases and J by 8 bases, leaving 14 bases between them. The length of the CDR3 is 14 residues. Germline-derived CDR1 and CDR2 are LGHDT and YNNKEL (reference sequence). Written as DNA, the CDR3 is TGTGCCAGCAGCCGCCTTGGAGGGAGCGAAAAACTGTTTTTT. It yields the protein CASSRLGGSEKLFF.

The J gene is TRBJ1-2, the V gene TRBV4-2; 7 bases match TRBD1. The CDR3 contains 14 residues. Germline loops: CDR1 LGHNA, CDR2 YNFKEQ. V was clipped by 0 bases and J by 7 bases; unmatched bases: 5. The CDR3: CASSQDTTGAGYTF. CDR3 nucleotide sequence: TGTGCCAGCAGCCAAGATACTACAGGGGCTGGCTACACCTTC.

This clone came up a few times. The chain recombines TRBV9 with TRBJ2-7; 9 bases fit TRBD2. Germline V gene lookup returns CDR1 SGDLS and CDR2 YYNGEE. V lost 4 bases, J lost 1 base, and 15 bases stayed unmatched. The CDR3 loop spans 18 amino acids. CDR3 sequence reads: CASSKGDAGGPLSYEQYF. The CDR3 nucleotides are TGTGCCAGCAGCAAAGGGGATGCGGGAGGGCCCTTATCCTACGAGCAGTACTTC.

The DNA for the CDR3 is TGTGCCAGCAGCTTCCCTCCGGGACTAGCGGGAGGGCGCTCCTACAATGAGCAGTTCTTC. Amino acid sequence: CASSFPPGLAGGRSYNEQFF. V and J are TRBV9 and TRBJ2-1; 16 bases match TRBD2. CDR3 length: 20 amino acids. CDR1 and CDR2 from the germline V gene are SGDLS and YYNGEE. Losses at the gene ends were 4 bases for V and 0 bases for J; bases not matched to a gene: 10.

In nucleotides, the CDR3 is TGTGCCACCAGTGCGGGGTCTTCCTACAATGAGCAGTTCTTC. This gives the protein CATSAGSSYNEQFF. The rearrangement joins TRBV24-1 to TRBJ2-1, with D perhaps matching TRBD2 (5 bases). Per germline, CDR1 KGHDR and CDR2 SFDVKD. The length of the CDR3 is 14 residues. The ends were cut back, 5 bases at V and 1 base at J, with 8 bases in the middle.

The CDR3, as DNA: TGTGCCAGTAGTGGGCAGGGCCATGAGCAGTTCTTC. Its protein is CASSGQGHEQFF. The chain couples TRBV19 to TRBJ2-1, with D possibly matching TRBD1 (5 bases). CDR1 and CDR2 (germline): LNHDA, SQIVND (reference sequence). The CDR3 runs to 12 residues. V dropped 5 bases and J dropped 8 bases, with 10 bases sitting between them.